Listed below are T cell receptor beta chains from one sample, sequenced in a study of cytomegalovirus exposure and HLA in healthy donors. Repertoires were generated with immunoSEQ multiplex PCR, while TCRdb's copy carries only in-frame clones and drops some. The profile covers 150,000 to 200,000 clones, with about 72% appearing a single time and 1.2% to 1.5% taken by the ten largest. Sequenced material: PBMCs. The receptors derive from a man aged 55 to 70 in good health and CMV-seronegative. CDR3s include the opening cysteine and the closing phenylalanine or tryptophan. The order of the fields is D gene, V gene, clone size, J gene, CDR3 DNA, CDR3 protein. D genes are given only for firm matches. The size field is filled for only some rows; it gives once, few, many or a size class.

d_gene: .
v_gene: TRBV28
abundance: .
j_gene: TRBJ2-7
CDR3nt: TGTGCCAGCGTCGTCGGCAGGTCGGGGTACGAGCAGTACTTC
CDR3aa: CASVVGRSGYEQYF

d_gene: TRBD2
v_gene: TRBV7-2
abundance: .
j_gene: TRBJ2-3
CDR3nt: TGTGCCAGCAGCTTCGGGACTAGCGGGAGGAGGGTGGGAGATACGCAGTATTTT
CDR3aa: CASSFGTSGRRVGDTQYF

d_gene: TRBD1
v_gene: TRBV28
abundance: .
j_gene: TRBJ1-2
CDR3nt: TGTGCCAGCAGTTTGGGACAGGGAACTGGCTACACCTTC
CDR3aa: CASSLGQGTGYTF

d_gene: TRBD1
v_gene: TRBV6-5
abundance: .
j_gene: TRBJ1-5
CDR3nt: TGTGCCAGCAGTCTGACAGGGCGCAATCAGCCCCAGCATTTT
CDR3aa: CASSLTGRNQPQHF

d_gene: .
v_gene: TRBV19
abundance: few
j_gene: TRBJ1-2
CDR3nt: TGTGCCAGTAGTATACAGGGTAGCGGCTACACCTTC
CDR3aa: CASSIQGSGYTF

d_gene: TRBD2
v_gene: TRBV5-4
abundance: .
j_gene: TRBJ2-3
CDR3nt: TGTGCCAGCAGCTTTAGCGGGACCAGCACAGATACGCAGTATTTT
CDR3aa: CASSFSGTSTDTQYF

d_gene: TRBD1
v_gene: TRBV19
abundance: .
j_gene: TRBJ2-3
CDR3nt: TGTGCCAGTAGTCTCCTAGGACAGGGGGCTGATACGCAGTATTTT
CDR3aa: CASSLLGQGADTQYF

d_gene: .
v_gene: TRBV30
abundance: .
j_gene: TRBJ2-3
CDR3nt: TGTGCCTGGAGTCTTAGTAGGACAGAAGATACGCAGTATTTT
CDR3aa: CAWSLSRTEDTQYF

d_gene: TRBD2
v_gene: TRBV28
abundance: .
j_gene: TRBJ2-3
CDR3nt: TGTGCCAGCAAATCGACTAGCGGGGGTTTCTCAGATACGCAGTATTTT
CDR3aa: CASKSTSGGFSDTQYF

d_gene: .
v_gene: TRBV30
abundance: few
j_gene: TRBJ2-7
CDR3nt: TGTGCCTGGACCGCGACAGACCGTGGGTACGAGCAGTACTTC
CDR3aa: CAWTATDRGYEQYF

d_gene: .
v_gene: TRBV9
abundance: .
j_gene: TRBJ1-2
CDR3nt: TGTGCCAGCAGCCCCTCCGCGGGACGGCCAGAAAGAAACTATGGCTACACCTTC
CDR3aa: CASSPSAGRPERNYGYTF

d_gene: TRBD1
v_gene: TRBV6-1
abundance: .
j_gene: TRBJ1-1
CDR3nt: TGTGCCAGCAGGGCCGGGACAGGGGGATGGACTGAAGCTTTCTTT
CDR3aa: CASRAGTGGWTEAFF

d_gene: TRBD1
v_gene: TRBV7-9
abundance: .
j_gene: TRBJ1-2
CDR3nt: TGTGCCAGCAGCCAACAGGGGGCAAGTGATGGCTACACCTTC
CDR3aa: CASSQQGASDGYTF

d_gene: .
v_gene: TRBV5-1
abundance: .
j_gene: TRBJ1-4
CDR3nt: TGCGCCAGCAGCTTGGGCCAGGCGATAACTAATGAAAAACTGTTTTTT
CDR3aa: CASSLGQAITNEKLFF

d_gene: .
v_gene: TRBV18
abundance: .
j_gene: TRBJ1-2
CDR3nt: TGTGCCAGCTCACCACCGTCGGAGCCAGGGGTGGCTGGCTACACCTTC
CDR3aa: CASSPPSEPGVAGYTF

d_gene: .
v_gene: TRBV5-1
abundance: .
j_gene: TRBJ2-7
CDR3nt: TGCGCCAGCAGCCCCCGGCTTGGCAGGTACCACGAGCAGTACTTC
CDR3aa: CASSPRLGRYHEQYF

d_gene: .
v_gene: TRBV6-6
abundance: few
j_gene: TRBJ1-1
CDR3nt: TGTGCCAGCAGTTACTCGATTCTGGTCGGCGGCACTGAAGCTTTCTTT
CDR3aa: CASSYSILVGGTEAFF